This TCR beta chain was identified in a study of cytomegalovirus exposure and HLA in healthy donors. Donors sampled were nominally healthy, though unrecorded immune exposures were likely. Findings of the study overall: Sequencing depth across donors, presence/absence analyses assumed, was roughly uniform. TRBV6-2, TRBV6-3 and some other V segments were unresolvable in 87-base-pair reads.

The CDR3 has 15 amino acids. V was pared by 8 bases and J by 7 bases, with 10 bases of the junction left unmatched. Germline V CDR1 and CDR2: SGHTA, FQGNSA. It was with 60 Vbeta and 13 Jbeta primers that the PCR ran. The method was immunoSEQ multiplex PCR; TCRdb's version includes in-frame clones alone and lacks a portion of them. The table lists some 170,000 clones, approximately 78% of them singletons. A remark on this clone: The antigen remains undetermined.

The TCR originated in a woman under 30 in good health and CMV-seronegative. The sample taken for sequencing was PBMCs. The gene calls are TRBV7-2 and TRBJ2-2, with 10 bases aligning to TRBD2. The CDR3 loop is CASRPSGRALGELFF. For the CDR3, the DNA is TGTGCCAGCCGCCCAAGCGGGAGGGCCCTCGGGGAGCTGTTTTTT.